This T cell receptor beta chain was captured by sequencing in a study of T cell responses to AZD1222 COVID-19 vaccine. Analyses pooled second doses at about 4 or about 12 weeks. Remarks on this clone: What it binds is unknown.

TCRdb's copy holds only in-frame clones and misses some; the assay was immunoSEQ multiplex PCR. The data show 150,000 or so clones, with approximately 91% seen just once and around 1% held by the top ten. Looked up from germline, CDR1 is SEHNR and CDR2 is FQNEAQ (reference sequence). The germline V and J ends were trimmed by 2 bases and 4 bases, with 14 bases remaining between them. This CDR3 contains 15 residues. Study-level points and caveats: Without day 14 samples, only post-peak T cell repertoires were studied. Regions 160-218 and 743-854 held dominance among vaccine-associated CD4 TCRs, which spanned spike.

V is TRBV7-9 and J is TRBJ1-2, with D possibly matching TRBD1 (5 bases). The sample was peripheral blood, taken 28 days after the second AZD1222 dose. This clonotype originated in an adult who received the AZD1222 COVID-19 vaccine. In nucleotides, the CDR3 is TGTGCCAGCAGCTTATATGCAGGGACGGGCTATGGCTACACCTTC. As protein: CASSLYAGTGYGYTF.